Following are 22 T cell receptor beta chains from one sample sequenced in a study of cytomegalovirus exposure and HLA in healthy donors. Data came from immunoSEQ multiplex PCR; TCRdb stores just in-frame clones and leaves some out. In the table there are under 250,000 clones, around four fifths of which are singletons. The sample comprised PBMCs. These receptors all come from a woman under 30 in good health and CMV-seronegative.

The CDR3 here is CASSPGDRENEKLFF. In DNA, the CDR3 is TGTGCCAGCAGCCCAGGGGACAGGGAAAATGAAAAACTGTTTTTT. V and J are TRBV7-9 and TRBJ1-4, with 9 bases lining up with TRBD1. This CDR3 contains 15 residues. Germline lookup yields CDR1 SEHNR and CDR2 FQNEAQ (reference sequence). V was pared by 5 bases and J by 5 bases, with 6 bases of the junction left unmatched.

The gene calls are TRBV28 and TRBJ1-1, with D unresolved. The CDR3 loop spans 14 amino acids. The germline V gene has CDR1 MDHEN and CDR2 SYDVKM. Trimming removed 3 bases at V and 3 bases at J, with 11 bases between. The CDR3 protein is CASSFPVRDTEAFF. The CDR3 nucleotides are TGTGCCAGCAGTTTTCCCGTGAGGGACACTGAAGCTTTCTTT.

The chain links TRBV30 to TRBJ1-6; 8 bases agree with TRBD1. V was clipped by 7 bases and J by 0 bases; unmatched bases: 17. Germline loops: CDR1 GTSNPN, CDR2 SVGIG (reference sequence). The CDR3 extends over 19 amino acids. Written as DNA, the CDR3 is TGTGCCTCACCCAGCAGGACAGGGTTTACTAGCTCCTATAATTCACCCCTCCACTTT. It encodes CASPSRTGFTSSYNSPLHF. Using reference TRBV30 and TRBJ1-6 for the parts outside the CDR3, the full variable domain is SQTIHQWPATLVQPVGSPLSLECTVEGTSNPNLYWYRQAAGRGLQLLFYSVGIGQISSEVPQNLSASRPQDRQFILSSKKLLLSDSGFYLCASPSRTGFTSSYNSPLHFGNGTRLTVT.

The chain joins TRBV10-3 to TRBJ2-7, with a possible D match to TRBD1 (5 bases). The germline V gene has CDR1 ENHRY and CDR2 SYGVKD. V was trimmed by 2 bases and J by 6 bases, leaving 11 bases between them. This CDR3 region has 13 residues. The CDR3: CAISEGAGSEQYF. CDR3 nucleotide sequence: TGTGCCATCAGTGAGGGGGCAGGCTCCGAGCAGTACTTC.

Written as DNA, the CDR3 is TGTGCCAGTAGTCGAGGGACAGGGACCTCCTACAATGAGCAGTTCTTC. It encodes CASSRGTGTSYNEQFF. V usage is TRBV19 and J usage is TRBJ2-1; 9 bases line up with TRBD1. CDR3 length: 16 amino acids. The junction had 5 bases not matched to a gene; V was cut back by 5 bases and J by 0 bases. From germline, CDR1 is LNHDA and CDR2 SQIVND (reference sequence).

This chain connects TRBV5-1 to TRBJ1-1; no reliable D call. Germline loops: CDR1 SGHRS, CDR2 YFSETQ. CDR3 length: 15 amino acids. V dropped 3 bases and J dropped 2 bases, with 14 bases sitting between them. CDR3 in amino acids: CASSSLSGSNTEAFF. The CDR3 DNA sequence: TGCGCCAGCAGCTCCCTTTCCGGGTCTAACACTGAAGCTTTCTTT.

J is TRBJ1-5 and V is TRBV12-5, with TRBD1 as a possible D gene (6 bases). The CDR3 extends over 15 amino acids. V was pared by 1 base and J by 0 bases, with 7 bases between. CDR1 is LGHNT, CDR2 FRNRAP, per germline. DNA of the CDR3: TGTGCTAGTGGTTTGGGACAGGTTAGCAATCAGCCCCAGCATTTT. Its translation: CASGLGQVSNQPQHF.

The chain links TRBV9 to TRBJ2-2; the match to TRBD1 covers 11 bases. The V and J ends lost 3 bases and 6 bases, in that order; junction bases with no gene match: 10. Germline V gives CDR1 SGDLS, CDR2 YYNGEE. CDR3 size: 17 residues. The CDR3 DNA sequence: TGTGCCAGCAGCGGACCCGGCGGACAGGGGGCCCCCGGGGAGCTGTTTTTT. Its translation: CASSGPGGQGAPGELFF.

The CDR3 here is CASGRGTYEQYF. The CDR3 DNA is TGTGCCTCAGGGCGGGGGACCTACGAGCAGTACTTC. The genes are TRBV10-3 and TRBJ2-7, with 7 positions matching TRBD2. CDR1 ENHRY and CDR2 SYGVKD come from the germline V gene. This CDR3 has 12 residues. The J segment lost 2 bases and the V segment lost 11 bases, leaving 6 bases of the junction unmatched.

V and J are TRBV6-5 and TRBJ1-5, with D uncertain. The length of the CDR3 is 13 residues. The germline V gene encodes CDR1 MNHEY and CDR2 SVGAGI. V dropped 5 bases and J dropped 4 bases, with 9 bases sitting between them. CDR3 bases: TGTGCCAGCAGTGCGGGAGGGAATCAGCCCCAGCATTTT. Its translation is CASSAGGNQPQHF.

The chain is built from TRBV27 and TRBJ2-5; D is possibly TRBD2 (6 bases). The CDR3 is 14 residues long. Germline V gives CDR1 MNHEY, CDR2 SMNVEV (reference sequence). V was shortened by 6 bases and J by 5 bases, with 16 bases between the two germline ends. CDR3 bases: TGTGCCAGCAGCCCCGGGGGTCGTACGGAGACCCAGTACTTC. It specifies CASSPGGRTETQYF.

The CDR3 loop reads CASRLQGARGYTF. CDR3 nucleotide sequence: TGTGCCAGCAGACTCCAGGGGGCGCGGGGCTACACCTTC. This chain joins TRBV28 and TRBJ1-2, with TRBD1 matching 8 bases. Germline lookup yields CDR1 MDHEN and CDR2 SYDVKM. Losses at the gene ends were 6 bases for V and 8 bases for J; bases not matched to a gene: 8. The CDR3 has 13 amino acids.

The V call is TRBV25-1, the J call TRBJ2-1, with 11 bases identical to TRBD2. The CDR3 sequence is 16 residues long. Unmatched junction bases numbered 8, after V lost 4 bases and J lost 6 bases. Germline V gene sequence: CDR1 MGHDK, CDR2 SYGVNS. This CDR3 reads CASSASTSGESNEQFF. CDR3 nucleotides: TGTGCCAGCAGTGCCTCGACTAGCGGGGAGTCCAATGAGCAGTTCTTC.

The chain carries TRBV5-6 and TRBJ2-1; TRBD1 matches 7 bases. The CDR3 has 15 residues. J gave up 9 bases and V 4 bases, and 13 bases lay outside the gene matches. From germline, CDR1 is SGHDT and CDR2 YYEEEE. This CDR3 reads CASSIRQGQGGEQFF. The CDR3 nucleotides are TGTGCCAGCAGCATCCGACAGGGTCAGGGCGGTGAGCAGTTCTTC.

This chain links TRBV7-2 with TRBJ1-5, with 10 bases that match TRBD1. CDR3 length: 14 residues. Germline V gives CDR1 SGHTA, CDR2 FQGNSA. Unmatched junction bases numbered 3, after V lost 4 bases and J lost 6 bases. CDR3 region: CASSSDRGSQPQHF. The CDR3 DNA reads TGTGCCAGCAGCTCGGACAGGGGGAGTCAGCCCCAGCATTTT. Looking up the rest from reference TRBV7-2 and TRBJ1-5 gives the full variable domain: GAGVSQSPSNKVTEKGKDVELRCDPISGHTALYWYRQSLGQGLEFLIYFQGNSAPDKSGLPSDRFSAERTGGSVSTLTIQRTQQEDSAVYLCASSSDRGSQPQHFGDGTRLSIL.

The gene calls are TRBV7-7 and TRBJ2-1, with TRBD1 matching over 10 bases. V lost 6 bases to trimming and J lost 2 bases; unmatched junction nucleotides: 4. Germline CDR1 and CDR2: SSHAT and FNYEAQ (reference sequence). This CDR3 is built from 15 residues. DNA for the CDR3: TGTGCCAGCAGTCTGGGACAGGGGACCTACAATGAGCAGTTCTTC. Encoded protein: CASSLGQGTYNEQFF.

The genes are TRBV18 and TRBJ1-5, with 7 nucleotides matching TRBD1. With V trimmed by 3 bases and J by 5 bases, 4 bases remained unmatched. CDR1 KGHSH and CDR2 LQKENI come from the germline V gene. The CDR3 sequence is 14 residues long. CDR3 bases: TGTGCCAGCTCACCCGGACAGGCCCATCAGCCCCAGCATTTT. It specifies CASSPGQAHQPQHF.

V gene TRBV27 combines with J gene TRBJ1-2, with 12 positions matching TRBD1. Looked up from germline, CDR1 is MNHEY and CDR2 is SMNVEV (reference sequence). The CDR3 contains 12 residues. V lost 8 bases, J lost 8 bases, and 3 bases stayed unmatched. The CDR3 spells CASAGTGGGYTF. The CDR3 DNA sequence: TGTGCCAGCGCCGGGACAGGGGGCGGCTACACCTTC.

In this sample, this clone turned up once. The V gene is TRBV27, the J gene TRBJ1-1; the match to TRBD1 covers 10 bases. The CDR3 runs 16 residues. Germline V gives CDR1 MNHEY, CDR2 SMNVEV (reference sequence). Trimming removed 5 bases from V and 0 bases from J; junction bases left unmatched: 6. Written as DNA, the CDR3 is TGTGCCAGCAGTCCTGGGACAGGGGAGATGAACACTGAAGCTTTCTTT. Amino acid sequence: CASSPGTGEMNTEAFF.

The genes are TRBV21-1 and TRBJ1-4; the table's D call, TRBD1, was not checked against the DNA. TRBV21-1 is shown as a pseudogene. The length of the CDR3 is 15 residues. In DNA form, the CDR3 reads TGTGCCAGCAGCAAAGACAGGAAGCTGCATGAAAAACTGTTTTTT. This sequence encodes CASSKDRKLHEKLFF.

This chain joins TRBV6-6 and TRBJ1-5, with 8 bases identical to TRBD1. Germline V lookup: CDR1 MNHNY, CDR2 SVGAGI (reference sequence). The CDR3 consists of 15 residues. V shed 7 bases and J 3 bases; nucleotides not matched to a gene: 8. CDR3 region: CASTWDRSFNQPQHF. CDR3 coding DNA: TGTGCCAGCACCTGGGACAGGAGCTTCAATCAGCCCCAGCATTTT.

The V gene is TRBV19, the J gene TRBJ2-5, with a tentative D call TRBD2 (6 bases). V was clipped by 5 bases and J by 3 bases, with 10 bases between them. This CDR3 comprises 13 residues. Germline V lookup: CDR1 LNHDA, CDR2 SQIVND (reference sequence). The CDR3 loop reads CASSPRTKETQYF. CDR3 DNA: TGTGCCAGTAGTCCAAGGACTAAAGAGACCCAGTACTTC.